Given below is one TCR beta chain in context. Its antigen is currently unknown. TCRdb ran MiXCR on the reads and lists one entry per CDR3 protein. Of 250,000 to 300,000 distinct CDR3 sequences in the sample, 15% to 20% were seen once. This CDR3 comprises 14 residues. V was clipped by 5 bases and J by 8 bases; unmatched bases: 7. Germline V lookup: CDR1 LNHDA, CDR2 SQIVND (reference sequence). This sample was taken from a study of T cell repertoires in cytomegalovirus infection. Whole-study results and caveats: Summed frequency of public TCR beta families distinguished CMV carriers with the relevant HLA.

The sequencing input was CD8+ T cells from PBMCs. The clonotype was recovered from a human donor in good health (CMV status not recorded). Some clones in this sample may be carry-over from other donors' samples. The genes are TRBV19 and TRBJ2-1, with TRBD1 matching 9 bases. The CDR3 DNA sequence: TGTGCCAGTAGTCTCCCGGGACAGGGAGATGAGCAGTTCTTC. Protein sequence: CASSLPGQGDEQFF.